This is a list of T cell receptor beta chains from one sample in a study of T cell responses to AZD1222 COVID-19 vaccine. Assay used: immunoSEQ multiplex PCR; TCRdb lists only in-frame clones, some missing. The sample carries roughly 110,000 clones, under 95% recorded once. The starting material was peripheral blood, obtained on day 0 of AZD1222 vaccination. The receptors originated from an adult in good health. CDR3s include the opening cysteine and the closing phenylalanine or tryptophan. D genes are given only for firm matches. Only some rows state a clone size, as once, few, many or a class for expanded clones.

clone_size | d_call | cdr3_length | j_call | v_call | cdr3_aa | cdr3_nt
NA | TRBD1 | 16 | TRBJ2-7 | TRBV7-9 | CASSLGLGGFSNEQYF | TGTGCCAGCAGCTTGGGGCTAGGGGGCTTTAGTAACGAGCAGTACTTC
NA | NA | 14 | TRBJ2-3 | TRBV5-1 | CASSPLTSTDTQYF | TGCGCCAGCAGTCCCCTGACCAGCACAGATACGCAGTATTTT
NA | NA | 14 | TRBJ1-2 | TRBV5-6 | CASSLDVSQGRYTF | TGTGCCAGCAGCTTGGACGTCTCACAGGGCCGCTACACCTTC
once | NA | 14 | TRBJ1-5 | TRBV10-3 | CAITADRSNQPQHF | TGTGCCATCACCGCTGACCGAAGCAATCAGCCCCAGCATTTT
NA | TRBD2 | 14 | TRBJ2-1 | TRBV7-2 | CASSLAGGWNEQFF | TGTGCCAGCAGCTTAGCGGGGGGGTGGAATGAGCAGTTCTTC
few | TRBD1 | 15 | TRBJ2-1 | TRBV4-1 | CASSLTTGDFNEQFF | TGCGCCAGCAGCCTAACGACAGGGGATTTCAATGAGCAGTTCTTC
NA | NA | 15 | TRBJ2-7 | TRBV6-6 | CASGLGTDYSYEQYF | TGTGCCAGCGGCCTAGGAACCGACTACTCCTACGAGCAGTACTTC
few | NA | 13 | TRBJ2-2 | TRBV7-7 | CASSYRNSGELFF | TGTGCCAGCAGCTATAGAAATTCCGGGGAGCTGTTTTTT
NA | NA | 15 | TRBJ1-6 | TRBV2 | CASSESHSYNSPLHF | TGTGCCAGCAGTGAAAGTCACTCCTATAATTCACCCCTCCACTTT
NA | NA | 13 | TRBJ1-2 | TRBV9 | CASSVGGNYGYTF | TGTGCCAGCAGCGTAGGGGGGAACTATGGCTACACCTTC
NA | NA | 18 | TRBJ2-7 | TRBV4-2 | CASSQVRRRGTAAYEQYF | TGTGCCAGCAGCCAAGTTCGCAGGCGCGGGACGGCTGCCTACGAGCAGTACTTC
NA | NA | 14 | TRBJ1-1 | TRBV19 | CASSIFGSVAEAFF | TGTGCCAGTAGTATTTTTGGGTCTGTCGCTGAAGCTTTCTTT
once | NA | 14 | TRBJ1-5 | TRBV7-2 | CASSFLGPVQPQHF | TGTGCCAGCAGCTTTTTGGGACCAGTTCAGCCCCAGCATTTT
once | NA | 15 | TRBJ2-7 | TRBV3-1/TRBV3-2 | CASSQVPDRDYEQYF | TGTGCCAGCAGCCAAGTTCCAGACAGAGACTACGAGCAGTACTTC
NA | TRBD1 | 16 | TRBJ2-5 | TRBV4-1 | CASSQIQGIGQETQYF | TGCGCCAGCAGCCAGATACAGGGGATCGGCCAAGAGACCCAGTACTTC
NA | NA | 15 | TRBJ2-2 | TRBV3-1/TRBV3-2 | CASSRQGSGIGELFF | TGTGCCAGCAGTCGTCAGGGGTCCGGAATCGGGGAGCTGTTTTTT
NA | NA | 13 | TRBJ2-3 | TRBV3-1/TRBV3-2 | CASSQVVLETQYF | TGTGCCAGCAGCCAAGTTGTCCTAGAAACGCAGTATTTT
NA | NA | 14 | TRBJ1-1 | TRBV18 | CASSPRGEISSAFF | TGTGCCAGCTCCCCGAGGGGGGAAATTTCGTCAGCTTTCTTT
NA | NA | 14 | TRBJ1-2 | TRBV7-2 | CASSLGQGNYGYTF | TGTGCCAGCAGCTTAGGTCAGGGAAACTATGGCTACACCTTC
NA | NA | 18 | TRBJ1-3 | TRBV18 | CASSPIPPGQTSGNTIYF | TGTGCCAGCTCACCCATACCCCCGGGGCAAACCTCTGGAAACACCATATATTTT
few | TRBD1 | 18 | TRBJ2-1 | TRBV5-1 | CASSLSTFPGQGNNEQFF | TGCGCCAGCAGCTTGAGCACTTTTCCGGGACAGGGGAATAATGAGCAGTTCTTC
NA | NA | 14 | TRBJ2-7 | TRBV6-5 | CASSYTGLTYEQYF | TGTGCCAGCAGTTATACGGGACTTACCTACGAGCAGTACTTC
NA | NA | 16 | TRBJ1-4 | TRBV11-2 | CASSLGGRQMGEKLFF | TGTGCCAGCAGCTTAGGGGGACGGCAAATGGGGGAAAAACTGTTTTTT
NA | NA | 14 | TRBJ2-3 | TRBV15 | CATSSKGIMDTQYF | TGTGCCACCAGCAGCAAGGGGATTATGGATACGCAGTATTTT
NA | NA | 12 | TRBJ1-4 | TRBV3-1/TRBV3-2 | CASSQENGAEFF | TGTGCCAGCAGCCAAGAGAACGGAGCAGAGTTTTTT
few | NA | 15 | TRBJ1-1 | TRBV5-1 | CASSPREGGNTEAFF | TGCGCCAGCAGCCCCAGGGAGGGGGGAAACACTGAAGCTTTCTTT
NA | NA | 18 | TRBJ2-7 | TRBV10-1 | CASSEYALSRRSSYEQYF | TGCGCCAGCAGTGAGTACGCATTGAGCCGGCGAAGCTCCTACGAGCAGTACTTC
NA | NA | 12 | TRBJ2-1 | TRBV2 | CASSAGLHEQFF | TGTGCCAGCAGCGCGGGGCTGCATGAGCAGTTCTTC
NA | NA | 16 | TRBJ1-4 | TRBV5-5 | CASSPRPRRTNEKLFF | TGTGCCAGCAGCCCCCGACCTCGGAGGACTAATGAAAAACTGTTTTTT
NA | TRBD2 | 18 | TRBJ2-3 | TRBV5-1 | CARRVGAGGPSGTDTQYF | TGCGCCCGCCGCGTGGGGGCGGGGGGGCCCTCGGGCACAGATACGCAGTATTTT
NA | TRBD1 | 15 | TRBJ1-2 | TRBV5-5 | CASSLGTGYSYGYTF | TGTGCCAGCAGCTTGGGGACAGGGTATAGCTATGGCTACACCTTC
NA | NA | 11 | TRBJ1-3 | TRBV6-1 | CASSDGNTIYF | TGTGCCAGCAGTGACGGAAACACCATATATTTT
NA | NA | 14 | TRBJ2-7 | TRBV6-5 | CASRVPGRIDEQYF | TGTGCCAGCAGGGTACCGGGACGGATCGACGAGCAGTACTTC
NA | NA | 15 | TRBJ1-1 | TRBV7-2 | CASSLERMVNTEAFF | TGTGCCAGCAGCTTAGAACGTATGGTGAACACTGAAGCTTTCTTT
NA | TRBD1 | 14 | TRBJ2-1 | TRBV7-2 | CASSLGTAYNEQFF | TGTGCCAGCAGCTTGGGGACAGCTTACAATGAGCAGTTCTTC
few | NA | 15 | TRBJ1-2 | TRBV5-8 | CASTLMRGGNYGYTF | TGTGCCAGCACCCTCATGAGGGGGGGAAACTATGGCTACACCTTC
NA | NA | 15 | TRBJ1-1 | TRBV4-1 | CASSQGQAMWTEAFF | TGCGCCAGCAGCCAGGGCCAGGCCATGTGGACTGAAGCTTTCTTT
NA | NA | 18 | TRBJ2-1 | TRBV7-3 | CASSLRAVAGGARNEQFF | TGTGCCAGCAGCTTAAGAGCAGTGGCGGGCGGGGCACGGAATGAGCAGTTCTTC
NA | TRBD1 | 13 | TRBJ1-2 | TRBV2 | CASRKTGGYGYTF | TGTGCCAGCCGGAAGACAGGGGGCTATGGCTACACCTTC
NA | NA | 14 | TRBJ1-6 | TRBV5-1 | CASSPRQENSPLHF | TGCGCCAGCAGCCCCCGACAGGAGAATTCACCCCTCCACTTT
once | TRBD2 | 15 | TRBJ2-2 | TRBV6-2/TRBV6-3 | CASSLSGANTGELFF | TGTGCCAGCAGTTTAAGCGGGGCGAACACCGGGGAGCTGTTTTTT
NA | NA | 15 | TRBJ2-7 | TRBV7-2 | CASSLDGGLAYEQYF | TGTGCCAGCAGCTTGGACGGGGGCCTAGCCTACGAGCAGTACTTC
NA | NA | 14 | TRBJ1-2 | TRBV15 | CATSRDSGIGGYTF | TGTGCCACCAGCAGAGACAGCGGAATTGGAGGCTACACCTTC
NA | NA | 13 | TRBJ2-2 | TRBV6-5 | CATSRVPGGELFF | TGTGCCACCTCTCGGGTCCCGGGCGGGGAGCTGTTTTTT
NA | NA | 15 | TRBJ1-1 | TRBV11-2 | CASSLDIGGLTEAFF | TGTGCCAGCAGCTTAGATATAGGAGGTTTGACTGAAGCTTTCTTT
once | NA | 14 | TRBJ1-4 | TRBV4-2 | CASSQGQEVEKLFF | TGTGCCAGCAGCCAAGGACAGGAGGTTGAAAAACTGTTTTTT
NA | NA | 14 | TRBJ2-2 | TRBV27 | CASSPTQGAGELFF | TGTGCCAGCAGTCCCACACAAGGGGCCGGGGAGCTGTTTTTT
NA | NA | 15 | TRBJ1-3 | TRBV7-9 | CASSYPRTTGNTIYF | TGTGCCAGCAGCTATCCCCGGACAACTGGAAACACCATATATTTT
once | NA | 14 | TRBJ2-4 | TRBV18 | CASSPEASLSIQYF | TGTGCCAGCTCACCCGAGGCTAGTCTGAGCATTCAGTACTTC
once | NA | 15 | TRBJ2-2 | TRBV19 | CATRGPGGPAAELFF | TGTGCCACCAGGGGCCCCGGGGGGCCCGCTGCGGAGCTGTTTTTT
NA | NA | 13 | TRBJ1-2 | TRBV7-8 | CASGRPDYYGYTF | TGTGCCAGCGGGCGGCCCGACTACTATGGCTACACCTTC
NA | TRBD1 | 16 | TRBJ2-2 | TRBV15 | CATSRDRQGVLLELFF | TGTGCCACCAGCAGAGATCGGCAGGGGGTTTTATTGGAGCTGTTTTTT
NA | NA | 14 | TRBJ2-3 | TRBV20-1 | CSASLAGSTDTQYF | TGCAGTGCTAGTCTGGCGGGGAGCACAGATACGCAGTATTTT